This entry is about one T cell receptor beta chain. The antigen remains unidentified. V was cut by 0 bases and J by 5 bases, with 12 bases left in between. This CDR3 spans 14 amino acids. Germline values: CDR1 SGDLS, CDR2 YYNGEE. The data originate from a study of response to subunit inactivated influenza vaccine. TCRdb reprocessed the RT-PCR reads with MiXCR, giving one entry per CDR3 protein. Seen here are under 950,000 distinct CDR3 sequences, approximately 21% observed once, and the top ten hold 10%. Overall study results and limits: Authors suggested each seasonal flu vaccination may recruit only limited numbers of new T cells.

This sequence joins TRBV9 and TRBJ2-7; D is undetermined. This specimen was PBMCs from blood, taken around 5 days after vaccination. The receptor was derived from a man aged 45-65 years who received an inactivated influenza vaccine. The CDR3 DNA sequence: TGTGCCAGCAGCGTAGGAAACCAGGTGGACGAGCAGTACTTC. This codes for CASSVGNQVDEQYF. Full variable domain (missing parts from reference TRBV9 and TRBJ2-7): DSGVTQTPKHLITATGQRVTLRCSPRSGDLSVYWYQQSLDQGLQFLIQYYNGEERAKGNILERFSAQQFPDLHSELNLSSLELGDSALYFCASSVGNQVDEQYFGPGTRLTVT.